These T cell receptor beta chains were read from a single sample in a study of siplizumab effects on memory and regulatory T cells. Assay: immunoSEQ multiplex PCR; the TCRdb copy retains only in-frame clones and omits some. In the table there are tens of thousands of clones, about 93% of which are singletons. The sample taken for sequencing was non-Treg CD4+ T cells sorted from blood. Every receptor here comes from a human donor in good health. CDR3s include the opening cysteine and the closing phenylalanine or tryptophan. Rows may omit the clone size; those that give it use once, few, many or a size class.

abundance,j_gene,v_gene,CDR3aa
NA,TRBJ2-3,TRBV9,CASSFTTDTQYF
NA,TRBJ2-3,TRBV9,CASSVTSGRSTDTQYF
NA,TRBJ1-5,TRBV5-5,CASSHGGTSLSNQPQHF
once,TRBJ2-3,TRBV10-3,CATSLAISADTQYF
NA,TRBJ2-7,TRBV19,CASSISVGSYEQYF
NA,TRBJ2-1,TRBV27,CASRQRSGRNNEQFF
NA,TRBJ1-1,TRBV9,CASSDGRDRGQSDTEAFF
NA,TRBJ2-3,TRBV9,CASSARLGDTQYF
NA,TRBJ1-2,TRBV9,CASSGTGGPGGGYTF
NA,TRBJ2-7,TRBV28,CASSETGRYEQYF
NA,TRBJ2-5,TRBV5-5,CASSLNVVAGWETQYF
once,TRBJ2-3,TRBV18,CASSPGVGTSIDTQYF
NA,TRBJ1-5,TRBV5-8,CASSKPGQVNGQPQHF
NA,TRBJ1-1,TRBV5-1,CASSSGGGNTEAFF
once,TRBJ1-2,TRBV5-1,CASSLGRVNYGYTF
NA,TRBJ1-2,TRBV5-4,CASRLQGIDGYTF
NA,TRBJ2-3,TRBV5-6,CASSLRVTDTQYF
NA,TRBJ1-3,TRBV23-1,CASSQHRDRYF
NA,TRBJ2-2,TRBV11-1,CASRSGTGSTGELFF
NA,TRBJ2-1,TRBV9,CASSVVGAGGHNEQFF
once,TRBJ2-5,TRBV30,CAWSEGYQETQYF
NA,TRBJ1-2,TRBV7-9,CASSFGTGHGYTF
NA,TRBJ1-2,TRBV6-5,CASSSTGGRTGYTF
NA,TRBJ1-5,TRBV4-2,CASSQVRSNQPQHF
NA,TRBJ1-1,TRBV7-8,CASKNLRDTEAFF
NA,TRBJ2-5,TRBV19,CATRAGGLETQYF
NA,TRBJ2-6,TRBV27,CASSLLASGANVLTF
NA,TRBJ2-3,TRBV19,CASPGSGGFTDTQYF
NA,TRBJ1-3,TRBV7-9,CASSLARISGNTIYF
NA,TRBJ1-2,TRBV5-6,CATWQSGINYGYTF
NA,TRBJ2-1,TRBV5-1,CASSPWTSGGSSYNEQFF
NA,TRBJ2-1,TRBV27,CASSPTGLAGVGGLYNEQFF
once,TRBJ1-2,TRBV5-1,CASSSESRSVRGYTF
NA,TRBJ1-1,TRBV4-1,CASSQGILNTEAFF
NA,TRBJ1-1,TRBV2,CASSEGSMNTEAFF
NA,TRBJ2-2,TRBV4-2,CASSQAEGLGAGELFF
NA,TRBJ1-2,TRBV10-3,CASSPGTGVLSDGYTF
NA,TRBJ1-2,TRBV4-2,CASSQGVDYGYTF
NA,TRBJ1-1,TRBV6-4,CAILGEVSTEAFF
NA,TRBJ2-5,TRBV5-1,CASTAGTGGFELETQYF